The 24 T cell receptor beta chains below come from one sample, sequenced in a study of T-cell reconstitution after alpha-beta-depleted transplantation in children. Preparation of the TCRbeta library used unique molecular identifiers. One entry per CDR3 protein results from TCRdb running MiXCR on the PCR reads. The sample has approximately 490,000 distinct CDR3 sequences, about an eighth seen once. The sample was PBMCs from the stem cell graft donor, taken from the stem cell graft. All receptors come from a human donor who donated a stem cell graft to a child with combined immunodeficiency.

The CDR3 DNA is TGTGCCAGCAGCGACACAGGGGGTCAACCCCAGCATTTT. As protein: CASSDTGGQPQHF. V gene TRBV9 combines with J gene TRBJ1-5, with 8 bases that match TRBD1. The CDR3 length is 13 residues. Unmatched junction bases numbered 6, after V lost 3 bases and J lost 10 bases. CDR1 is SGDLS, CDR2 YYNGEE, per germline.

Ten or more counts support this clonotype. This chain's CDR3 is CASSLDATWGDTQYF. CDR3 in DNA: TGTGCCAGCAGCTTAGATGCAACATGGGGGGATACGCAGTATTTT. The chain employs TRBV7-9 and TRBJ2-3; TRBD1 or TRBD2 may be the D gene (5 bases each). The CDR3 sequence is 15 residues long. The germline gives CDR1 SEHNR, CDR2 FQNEAQ (reference sequence). Trimming cost V 1 base and J 6 bases, with 14 bases left between them.

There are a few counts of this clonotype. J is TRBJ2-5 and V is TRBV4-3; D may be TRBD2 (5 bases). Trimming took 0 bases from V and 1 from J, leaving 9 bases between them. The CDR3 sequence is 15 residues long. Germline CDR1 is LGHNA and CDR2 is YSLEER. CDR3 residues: CASSQDSGVQETQYF. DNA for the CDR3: TGCGCCAGCAGCCAAGATTCCGGGGTCCAAGAGACCCAGTACTTC.

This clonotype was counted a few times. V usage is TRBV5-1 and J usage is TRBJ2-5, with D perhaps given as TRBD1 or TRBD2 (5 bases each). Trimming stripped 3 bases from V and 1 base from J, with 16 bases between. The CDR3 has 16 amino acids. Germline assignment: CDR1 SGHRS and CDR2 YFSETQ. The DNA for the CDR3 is TGCGCCAGCAGCTCCCCCCGAGGGACCCTCCAAGAGACCCAGTACTTC. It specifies CASSSPRGTLQETQYF.

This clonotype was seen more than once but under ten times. The CDR3 bases are TGCAGTGCTTCAGGGGAGCTAAACTACAATGAGCAGTTCTTC. It yields the protein CSASGELNYNEQFF. The gene calls are TRBV20-1 and TRBJ2-1, with D possibly being TRBD1 (6 bases). Trimming shortened V by 5 bases and J by 3 bases, and 14 bases separated the two germline ends. The germline CDR1 and CDR2 sequences are DFQATT and SNEGSKA (reference sequence). The CDR3 spans 14 residues.

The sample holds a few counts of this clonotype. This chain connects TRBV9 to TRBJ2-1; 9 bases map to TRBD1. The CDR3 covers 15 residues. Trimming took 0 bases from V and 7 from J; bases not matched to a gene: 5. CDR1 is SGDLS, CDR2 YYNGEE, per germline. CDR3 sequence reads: CASSVAGQGWNEQFF. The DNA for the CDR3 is TGTGCCAGCAGCGTAGCGGGACAGGGCTGGAATGAGCAGTTCTTC. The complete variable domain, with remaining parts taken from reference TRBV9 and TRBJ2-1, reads DSGVTQTPKHLITATGQRVTLRCSPRSGDLSVYWYQQSLDQGLQFLIQYYNGEERAKGNILERFSAQQFPDLHSELNLSSLELGDSALYFCASSVAGQGWNEQFFGPGTRLTVL.

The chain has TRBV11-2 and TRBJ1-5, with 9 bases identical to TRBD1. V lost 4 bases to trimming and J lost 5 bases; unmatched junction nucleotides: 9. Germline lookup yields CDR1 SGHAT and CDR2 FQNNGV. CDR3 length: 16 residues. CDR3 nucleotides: TGTGCCAGCAGCTCGCGCCCCGGGACAGGGCATCAGCCCCAGCATTTT. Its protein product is CASSSRPGTGHQPQHF.

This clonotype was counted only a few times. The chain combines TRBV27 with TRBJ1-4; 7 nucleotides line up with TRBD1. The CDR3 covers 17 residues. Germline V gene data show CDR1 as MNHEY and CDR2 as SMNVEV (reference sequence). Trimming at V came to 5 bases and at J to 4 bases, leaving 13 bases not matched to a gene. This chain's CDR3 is CASSPNTGTAFNEKLFF. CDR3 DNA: TGTGCCAGCAGTCCGAATACAGGGACAGCTTTTAATGAAAAACTGTTTTTT.

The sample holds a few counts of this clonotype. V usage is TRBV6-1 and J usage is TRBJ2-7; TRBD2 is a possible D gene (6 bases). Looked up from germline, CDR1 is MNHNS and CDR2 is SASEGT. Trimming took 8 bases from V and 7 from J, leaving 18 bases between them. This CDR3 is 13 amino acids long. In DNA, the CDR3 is TGTGCCAGCCTCCAGACGGGAGAAACGGAGCAGTACTTC. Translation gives CASLQTGETEQYF.

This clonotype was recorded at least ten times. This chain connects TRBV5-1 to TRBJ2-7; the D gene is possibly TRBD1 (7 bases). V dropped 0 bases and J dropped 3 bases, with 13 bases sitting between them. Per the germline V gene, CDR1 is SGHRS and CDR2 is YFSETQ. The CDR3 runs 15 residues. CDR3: CASSLESGGHYEQYF. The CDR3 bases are TGCGCCAGCAGCTTGGAGTCAGGGGGGCACTACGAGCAGTACTTC.

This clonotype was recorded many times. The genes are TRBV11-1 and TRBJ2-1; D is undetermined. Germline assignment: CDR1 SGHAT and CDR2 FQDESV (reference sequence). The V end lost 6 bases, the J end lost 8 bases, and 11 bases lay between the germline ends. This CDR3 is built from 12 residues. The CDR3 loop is CASRDQDDEQFF. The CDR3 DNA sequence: TGTGCCAGCAGGGATCAGGACGATGAGCAGTTCTTC.

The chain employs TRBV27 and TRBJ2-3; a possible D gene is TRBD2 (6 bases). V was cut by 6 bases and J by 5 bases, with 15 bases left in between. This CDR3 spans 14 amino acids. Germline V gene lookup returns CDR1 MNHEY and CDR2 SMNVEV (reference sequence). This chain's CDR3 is CASRRDGRLDTQYF. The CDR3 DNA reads TGTGCCAGCAGGCGGGACGGAAGATTAGATACGCAGTATTTT.

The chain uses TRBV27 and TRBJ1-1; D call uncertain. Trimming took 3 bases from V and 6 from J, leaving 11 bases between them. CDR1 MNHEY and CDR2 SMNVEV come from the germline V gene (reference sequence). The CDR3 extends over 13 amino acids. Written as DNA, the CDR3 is TGTGCCAGCAGTTTTGGGAACCCCCCTGAAGCTTTCTTT. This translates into CASSFGNPPEAFF.

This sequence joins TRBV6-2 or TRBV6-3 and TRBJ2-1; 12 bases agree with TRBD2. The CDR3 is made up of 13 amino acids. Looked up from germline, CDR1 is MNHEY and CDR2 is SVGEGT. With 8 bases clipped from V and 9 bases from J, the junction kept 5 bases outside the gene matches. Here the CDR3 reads CASGTSGPGEQFF. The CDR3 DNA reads TGTGCCAGCGGGACTAGCGGGCCGGGTGAGCAGTTCTTC.

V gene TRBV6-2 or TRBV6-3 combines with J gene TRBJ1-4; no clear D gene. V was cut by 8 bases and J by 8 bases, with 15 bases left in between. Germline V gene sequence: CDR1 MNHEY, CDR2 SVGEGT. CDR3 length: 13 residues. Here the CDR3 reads CASGWSEGEKLFF. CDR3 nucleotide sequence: TGTGCCAGCGGTTGGTCGGAAGGCGAAAAACTGTTTTTT.

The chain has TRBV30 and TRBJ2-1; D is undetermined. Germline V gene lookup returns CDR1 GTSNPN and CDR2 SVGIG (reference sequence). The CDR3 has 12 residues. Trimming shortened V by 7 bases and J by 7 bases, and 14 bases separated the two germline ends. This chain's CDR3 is CAFVVAGNEQFF. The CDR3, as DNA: TGTGCCTTCGTTGTGGCCGGAAATGAGCAGTTCTTC.

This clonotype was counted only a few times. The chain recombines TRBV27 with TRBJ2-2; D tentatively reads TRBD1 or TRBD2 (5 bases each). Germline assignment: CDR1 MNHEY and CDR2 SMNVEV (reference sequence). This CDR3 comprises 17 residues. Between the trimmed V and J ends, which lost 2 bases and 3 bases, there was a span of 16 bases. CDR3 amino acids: CASSLILVLGDTGELFF. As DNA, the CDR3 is TGTGCCAGCAGTTTAATCTTGGTCCTGGGGGACACCGGGGAGCTGTTTTTT.

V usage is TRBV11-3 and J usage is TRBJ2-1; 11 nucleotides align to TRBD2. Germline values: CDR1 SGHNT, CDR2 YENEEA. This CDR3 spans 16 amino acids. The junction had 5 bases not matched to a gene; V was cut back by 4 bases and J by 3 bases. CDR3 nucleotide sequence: TGTGCCAGCAGCTCTATCGGACTAGCGGGCTACAATGAGCAGTTCTTC. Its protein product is CASSSIGLAGYNEQFF.

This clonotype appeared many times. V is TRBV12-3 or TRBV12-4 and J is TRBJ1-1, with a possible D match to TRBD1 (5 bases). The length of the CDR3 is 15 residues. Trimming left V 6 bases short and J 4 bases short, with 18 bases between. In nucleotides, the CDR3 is TGTGCCAGCAGCCCATACACCTCCGGGGGCACTGAAGCTTTCTTT. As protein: CASSPYTSGGTEAFF.

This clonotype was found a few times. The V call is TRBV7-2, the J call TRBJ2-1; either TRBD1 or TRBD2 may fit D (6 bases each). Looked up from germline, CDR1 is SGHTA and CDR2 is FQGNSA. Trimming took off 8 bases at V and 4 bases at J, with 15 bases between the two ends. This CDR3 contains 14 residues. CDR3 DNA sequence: TGTGCCAGCGAACGGGGGCGCGGGTACAATGAGCAGTTCTTC. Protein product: CASERGRGYNEQFF.

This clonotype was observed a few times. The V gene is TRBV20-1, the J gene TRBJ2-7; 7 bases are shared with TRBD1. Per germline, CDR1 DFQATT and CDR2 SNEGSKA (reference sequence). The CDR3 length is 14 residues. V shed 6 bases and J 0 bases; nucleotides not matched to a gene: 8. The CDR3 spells CSAMRGTVSYEQYF. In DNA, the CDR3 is TGCAGTGCCATGAGAGGGACAGTCTCCTACGAGCAGTACTTC.

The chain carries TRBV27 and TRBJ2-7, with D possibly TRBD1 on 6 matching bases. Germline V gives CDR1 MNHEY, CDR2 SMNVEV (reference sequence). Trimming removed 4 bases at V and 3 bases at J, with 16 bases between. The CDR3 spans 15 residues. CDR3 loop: CASSSVMLQGYEQYF. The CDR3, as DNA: TGTGCCAGCAGTTCGGTCATGTTACAGGGCTACGAGCAGTACTTC.

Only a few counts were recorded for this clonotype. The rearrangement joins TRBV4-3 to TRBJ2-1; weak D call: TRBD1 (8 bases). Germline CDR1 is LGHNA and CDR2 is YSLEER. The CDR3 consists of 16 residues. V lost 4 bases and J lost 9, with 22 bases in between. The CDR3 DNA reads TGCGCCAGCAGCCGGGGGATGGGGGAGGGGACAGGTGAGCAGTTCTTC. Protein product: CASSRGMGEGTGEQFF.

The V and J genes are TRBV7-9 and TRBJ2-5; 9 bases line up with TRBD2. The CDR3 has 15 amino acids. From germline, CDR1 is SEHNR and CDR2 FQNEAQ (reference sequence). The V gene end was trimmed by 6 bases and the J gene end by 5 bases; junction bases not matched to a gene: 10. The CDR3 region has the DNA TGTGCCAGCAGTCAATATAGCGGGAGATGGGAGACCCAGTACTTC. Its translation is CASSQYSGRWETQYF.